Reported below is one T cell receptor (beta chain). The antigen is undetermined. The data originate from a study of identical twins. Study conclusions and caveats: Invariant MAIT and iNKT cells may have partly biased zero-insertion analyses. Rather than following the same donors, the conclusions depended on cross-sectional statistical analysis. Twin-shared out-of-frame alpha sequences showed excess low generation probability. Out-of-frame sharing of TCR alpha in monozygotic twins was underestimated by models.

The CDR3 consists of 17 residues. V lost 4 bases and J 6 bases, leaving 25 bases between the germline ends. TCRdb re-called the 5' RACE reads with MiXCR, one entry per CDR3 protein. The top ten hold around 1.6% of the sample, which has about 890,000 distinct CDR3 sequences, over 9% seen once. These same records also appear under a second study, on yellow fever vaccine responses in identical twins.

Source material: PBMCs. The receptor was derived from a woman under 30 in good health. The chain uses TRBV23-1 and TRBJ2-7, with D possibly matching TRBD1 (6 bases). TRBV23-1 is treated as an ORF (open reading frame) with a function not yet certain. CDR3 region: CASSPGCYDRTTPEQYV. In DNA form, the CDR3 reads TGCGCCAGCAGTCCTGGTTGCTACGACAGGACGACCCCCGAGCAGTACGTC.